This T cell receptor (beta chain) was obtained from a study of blood T cell repertoires in COVID-19. Study background: PBMCs, B-cell-depleted T cells, or T cells provided the cDNA or gDNA that made up the material.

The CDR3 sequence is 14 residues long. V was clipped by 1 base and J by 3 bases, with 10 bases between them. Germline V lookup: CDR1 LGHDT, CDR2 YNNKEL (reference sequence). Original processing methods: The assay estimated nucleated cells by amplifying reference gene primers. Repertoires were generated with immunoSEQ multiplex PCR, while TCRdb's copy carries only in-frame clones and drops some. That table furnishes V, J and clone size, whereas the DNA furnished D and trimming. This sample carries roughly 360,000 clones, around 84% of them seen once, and the ten largest clones take approximately 1%. The TCR was taken from a human donor with acute or convalescent COVID-19. The donor label of this sample is uncertain. The sample comprised peripheral blood. This rearrangement joins TRBV3-1 (or the pseudogene TRBV3-2) to TRBJ2-7; maybe TRBD2 (5 bases). The DNA for the CDR3 is TGTGCCAGCAGCCAAGGACCGGGATACTACGAGCAGTACTTC. Translating it yields CASSQGPGYYEQYF.